This TCR beta chain was identified during a study of blood T cell repertoires in COVID-19. From germline, CDR1 is GTSNPN and CDR2 SVGIG (reference sequence). V dropped 8 bases and J dropped 4 bases, with 20 bases sitting between them. The CDR3 length is 14 residues. The repertoire was sequenced with immunoSEQ multiplex PCR; TCRdb's copy has only in-frame clones and lacks some. The sample includes hundreds of thousands of clones, 92% of them seen just once. Material: peripheral blood. The chain joins TRBV30 to TRBJ1-2; D is perhaps TRBD1 (5 bases). This sequence was found in a man between 60 and 75 years old with COVID-19, enrolled during active disease. The CDR3 nucleotides read TGTGCCACCCGACCGCCCGGGGGGTCCTATGGCTACACCTTC. Its translation: CATRPPGGSYGYTF.